The 16 T cell receptor beta chains below were found in one sample sequenced in a study of T cell responses to AZD1222 COVID-19 vaccine. The data were produced by immunoSEQ multiplex PCR, yet TCRdb's version contains in-frame clones alone and is incomplete. The sample contains 100,000 to 150,000 clones, approximately 92% of which appear only once. Sequencing was performed on peripheral blood, taken 28 days after the second AZD1222 dose. These receptors all stem from an adult who received the AZD1222 COVID-19 vaccine.

The CDR3 reads CASSFTSGRETQYF. For the CDR3, the DNA is TGTGCCAGCAGCTTCACTAGCGGGAGGGAGACCCAGTACTTC. The V and J genes are TRBV11-3 and TRBJ2-5; 12 nucleotides agree with TRBD2. CDR1 is SGHNT, CDR2 YENEEA, per germline. Trimming cost V 3 bases and J 5 bases; bases outside gene matches: 1. This CDR3 is 14 amino acids long.

This chain links TRBV7-8 with TRBJ2-7; possibly TRBD1 or TRBD2 for D (5 bases each). CDR3 length: 18 amino acids. The germline CDR1 and CDR2 sequences are SGHVS and FQNEAQ. The V gene lost 1 base and the J gene lost 3 bases, with 22 bases spanning the gap. The CDR3 region has the DNA TGTGCCAGCAGCTTAGGGTGGGACCAAAGGTCACGGCACTACGAGCAGTACTTC. Its protein product is CASSLGWDQRSRHYEQYF.

This clone was detected ten times or more. V gene TRBV15 combines with J gene TRBJ1-1; perhaps TRBD1 as D (6 bases). The CDR3 is 15 residues long. Trimming shortened V by 5 bases and J by 1 base, and 14 bases separated the two germline ends. Germline CDR1 reads LNHNV; CDR2 reads YYDKDF (reference sequence). The CDR3 here is CATSGGLSGNTEAFF. CDR3 sequence (DNA): TGTGCCACCAGCGGGGGGCTGTCTGGGAACACTGAAGCTTTCTTT.

The chain joins TRBV6-2 or TRBV6-3 to TRBJ1-1; D not certain. Germline loops: CDR1 MNHEY, CDR2 SVGEGT. The CDR3 sequence is 15 residues long. V gave up 4 bases and J gave up 4 bases, with 16 bases separating them. The CDR3 coding sequence is TGTGCCAGCAGTTCCCTGGGAGGGCTGAGCACTGAAGCTTTCTTT. Protein: CASSSLGGLSTEAFF.

V gene TRBV27 combines with J gene TRBJ1-4; no definite D call. This CDR3 has 13 amino acids. Germline CDR1 reads MNHEY; CDR2 reads SMNVEV (reference sequence). V lost 4 bases to trimming and J lost 5 bases, with 8 bases between them. The CDR3 loop is CASSWQRNEKLFF. In DNA, the CDR3 is TGTGCCAGCAGTTGGCAGAGAAATGAAAAACTGTTTTTT.

This clone was recorded only once. DNA for the CDR3: TGTGCCAGTAGTATCGCGGGAGGGTATGAGCAGTTCTTC. Its translation: CASSIAGGYEQFF. The chain carries TRBV19 and TRBJ2-1; TRBD2 matches 9 bases. The CDR3 covers 13 residues. Trimming at V came to 3 bases and at J to 8 bases, leaving 2 bases not matched to a gene. Germline lookup yields CDR1 LNHDA and CDR2 SQIVND (reference sequence).

The genes are TRBV19 and TRBJ1-6, with 7 bases matching TRBD1. The CDR3 contains 15 residues. CDR1 and CDR2 from the germline V gene are LNHDA and SQIVND (reference sequence). Trimming at V came to 6 bases and at J to 7 bases, leaving 9 bases not matched to a gene. The CDR3 reads CASSATTGHNSPLHF. CDR3 DNA sequence: TGTGCCAGTAGCGCTACGACAGGGCACAATTCACCCCTCCACTTT.

The chain is built from TRBV3-1 (or the pseudogene TRBV3-2) and TRBJ1-2; 7 nucleotides align to TRBD1. This CDR3 is built from 14 residues. Germline values: CDR1 LGHDT, CDR2 YNNKEL (reference sequence). Trimming cost V 0 bases and J 2 bases; bases outside gene matches: 0. Here the CDR3 reads CASSQEDRNYGYTF. The CDR3 coding sequence is TGTGCCAGCAGCCAAGAGGACAGGAACTATGGCTACACCTTC.

The genes are TRBV19 and TRBJ1-4; D is ambiguous. This CDR3 comprises 14 residues. The germline gives CDR1 LNHDA, CDR2 SQIVND (reference sequence). V lost 3 bases, J lost 0 bases, and 5 bases lay in between. In nucleotides, the CDR3 is TGTGCCAGTAGTATTGCTGCAACTAATGAAAAACTGTTTTTT. It encodes CASSIAATNEKLFF.

The V gene is TRBV4-1, the J gene TRBJ1-4; 8 bases are shared with TRBD1. Germline V lookup: CDR1 MGHRA, CDR2 YSYEKL. Trimming cost V 6 bases and J 8 bases; bases outside gene matches: 11. There are 15 residues in the CDR3. The CDR3 loop reads CASRRGTGAGEKLFF. For the CDR3, the DNA is TGCGCCAGCAGAAGGGGGACAGGAGCCGGAGAAAAACTGTTTTTT.

This clone occurred once. This chain links TRBV2 with TRBJ1-3; D uncertain. The germline gives CDR1 SNHLY, CDR2 FYNNEI. V was clipped by 3 bases and J by 0 bases, with 12 bases between them. The CDR3 is made up of 16 amino acids. CDR3 DNA: TGTGCCAGCAGTGATTCGTCAGTTAGCTCTGGAAACACCATATATTTT. Its translation: CASSDSSVSSGNTIYF.

This clone was seen only a few times. This chain's CDR3 is CASSQDGSNQPQHF. DNA for the CDR3: TGTGCCAGCAGCCAAGATGGTAGCAATCAGCCCCAGCATTTT. The V call is TRBV3-1 (or the pseudogene TRBV3-2), the J call TRBJ1-5; no reliable D call. V lost 0 bases and J lost 0, with 3 bases in between. The CDR3 spans 14 residues. Germline values: CDR1 LGHDT, CDR2 YNNKEL (reference sequence).

This clone was seen only once. The chain is built from TRBV18 and TRBJ1-5; D is unclear. The germline V gene encodes CDR1 KGHSH and CDR2 LQKENI. The CDR3 length is 15 residues. The V end lost 2 bases, the J end lost 2 bases, and 10 bases lay between the germline ends. CDR3 sequence: CASSPSRLGNQPQHF. CDR3 in DNA: TGTGCCAGCTCACCATCCCGGCTTGGCAATCAGCCCCAGCATTTT.

This clone was seen only once. For the CDR3, the DNA is TGTGCCAGCAGTAAACAGGGGGCGCTGTCATCGGTAGGCTACACCTTC. It specifies CASSKQGALSSVGYTF. This sequence joins TRBV2 and TRBJ1-2; 9 bases agree with TRBD1. There are 16 residues in the CDR3. After removal of 5 bases from V and 8 bases from J, the junction contained 15 bases not matched to a gene. CDR1 and CDR2 (germline): SNHLY, FYNNEI.

This clone showed up just once. This sequence joins TRBV2 and TRBJ1-2, with unresolved D. Germline V gene sequence: CDR1 SNHLY, CDR2 FYNNEI. With 2 bases removed from V and 6 bases from J, the gap between germline ends came to 13 bases. The CDR3 totals 14 residues. CDR3 in amino acids: CASSELDFPDGYTF. As DNA, the CDR3 is TGTGCCAGCAGTGAATTGGACTTTCCTGATGGCTACACCTTC.

The gene calls are TRBV18 and TRBJ2-1; D gene uncertain. This CDR3 has 13 residues. The germline V gene encodes CDR1 KGHSH and CDR2 LQKENI. V was trimmed by 6 bases and J by 2 bases, leaving 8 bases between them. In DNA form, the CDR3 reads TGTGCCAGCTCCCCTGGACCCTACAATGAGCAGTTCTTC. Translated: CASSPGPYNEQFF.